Below are 23 T cell receptor beta chains sequenced from a single sample in a study of blood T cell repertoires in COVID-19. Only in-frame clones appear in the TCRdb table, and some are missing; sequencing was by immunoSEQ multiplex PCR. Of a few hundred thousand clones listed, 87% were seen once; the top ten hold about 9.8%. The source material was PBMCs or T cells enriched from blood (not recorded which). The receptor set was obtained from a woman aged 18-29 years who had recovered from COVID-19.

This chain joins TRBV4-1 and TRBJ1-6; 12 bases are shared with TRBD1. This CDR3 is 16 amino acids long. Germline V gives CDR1 MGHRA, CDR2 YSYEKL. V lost 4 bases and J lost 9; bases outside the gene matches: 7. The DNA for the CDR3 is TGCGCCAGCAGCCCTAGGGACAGGGGGCTTGGTTCACCCCTCCACTTT. Translation: CASSPRDRGLGSPLHF.

This chain connects TRBV7-9 to TRBJ2-7; the D gene is possibly TRBD1 (6 bases). V dropped 5 bases and J dropped 5 bases, with 16 bases sitting between them. Germline lookup yields CDR1 SEHNR and CDR2 FQNEAQ (reference sequence). This CDR3 has 14 amino acids. The CDR3 here is CASSRGIGEDEQYF. The CDR3 DNA sequence: TGTGCCAGCAGCAGGGGGATCGGAGAGGACGAGCAGTACTTC.

The V and J genes are TRBV20-1 and TRBJ1-3; possibly TRBD1 for D (5 bases). The CDR3 contains 16 residues. Germline CDR1 and CDR2: DFQATT and SNEGSKA (reference sequence). Trimming removed 3 bases at V and 1 base at J, with 16 bases between. CDR3 bases: TGCAGTGCTAGTTCCCCGGGCAGGGCTTCTGGAAACACCATATATTTT. Amino acids: CSASSPGRASGNTIYF.

This chain uses TRBV7-2 with TRBJ1-4; D is uncertain. Between the trimmed V and J ends, which lost 1 base and 4 bases, there was a span of 7 bases. Germline lookup yields CDR1 SGHTA and CDR2 FQGNSA. The CDR3 length is 14 residues. CDR3 in DNA: TGTGCCAGCAGCTTAGAAGGAGTTAATGAAAAACTGTTTTTT. Residues: CASSLEGVNEKLFF.

The genes are TRBV27 and TRBJ2-2, with 8 positions matching TRBD2. The CDR3 is 16 amino acids. The germline CDR1 and CDR2 sequences are MNHEY and SMNVEV (reference sequence). V lost 3 bases and J lost 1; bases outside the gene matches: 4. This CDR3 reads CASSFGAGGNTGELFF. The DNA of the CDR3 is TGTGCCAGCAGTTTTGGGGCGGGGGGGAACACCGGGGAGCTGTTTTTT.

The CDR3 protein is CASSLASQGGNTEAFF. The CDR3 bases are TGTGCCAGCAGCTTAGCGTCGCAGGGGGGTAACACTGAAGCTTTCTTT. This chain joins TRBV7-2 and TRBJ1-1; 7 nucleotides align to TRBD1. The CDR3 consists of 16 residues. The V gene end was trimmed by 0 bases and the J gene end by 2 bases; junction bases not matched to a gene: 6. Looked up from germline, CDR1 is SGHTA and CDR2 is FQGNSA. The complete variable domain, with remaining parts taken from reference TRBV7-2 and TRBJ1-1, reads GAGVSQSPSNKVTEKGKDVELRCDPISGHTALYWYRQSLGQGLEFLIYFQGNSAPDKSGLPSDRFSAERTGGSVSTLTIQRTQQEDSAVYLCASSLASQGGNTEAFFGQGTRLTVV.

The J gene is TRBJ1-2, the V gene TRBV28, with a weak D call TRBD1 (5 bases). V lost 7 bases and J 0 bases, leaving 18 bases between the germline ends. Germline V gene data show CDR1 as MDHEN and CDR2 as SYDVKM. The CDR3 covers 16 residues. The CDR3, as DNA: TGTGCCAGCACCATGGGCGGGGCCGCGACTAACTATGGCTACACCTTC. Translated, it gives CASTMGGAATNYGYTF.

This chain uses TRBV5-1 with TRBJ1-3; 9 positions agree with TRBD1. The CDR3 spans 14 residues. CDR1 and CDR2 from the germline V gene are SGHRS and YFSETQ. The trim removed 4 bases at V and 4 bases at J, leaving 3 bases unmatched. The CDR3 is CASSPTGGGNTIYF. The CDR3 region has the DNA TGCGCCAGCAGCCCGACAGGGGGAGGAAACACCATATATTTT.

This clone was detected a few times. The rearrangement links TRBV5-3 to TRBJ2-7; tentatively, D is TRBD2 (6 bases). TRBV5-3 is an ORF; its function is uncertain. The CDR3 totals 15 residues. The ends were cut back, 4 bases at V and 0 bases at J, with 14 bases in the middle. CDR3 loop: CARSPGGADSYEQYF. Here the CDR3 DNA reads TGTGCCAGAAGCCCAGGAGGGGCCGACTCCTACGAGCAGTACTTC.

V usage is TRBV19 and J usage is TRBJ1-1; D is uncertain. V gave up 0 bases and J gave up 11 bases, with 16 bases separating them. CDR1 and CDR2 (germline): LNHDA, SQIVND (reference sequence). The CDR3 extends over 14 amino acids. The CDR3 loop reads CASSIEAGVKRAFF. DNA of the CDR3: TGTGCCAGTAGTATAGAGGCGGGAGTTAAGAGGGCTTTCTTT.

V usage is TRBV27 and J usage is TRBJ2-7, with 8 bases fitting TRBD1. V shed 2 bases, J shed 5 bases, and the junction held 8 bases outside the gene matches. Germline loops: CDR1 MNHEY, CDR2 SMNVEV (reference sequence). The CDR3 sequence is 15 residues long. CDR3 in DNA: TGTGCCAGCAGTTTAGACTACAGGGGGGCCAACGAGCAGTACTTC. Translation: CASSLDYRGANEQYF.

The V and J genes are TRBV19 and TRBJ2-5; 12 bases line up with TRBD2. The V and J ends lost 7 bases and 1 base, in that order; junction bases with no gene match: 7. This CDR3 is built from 16 residues. In germline, CDR1 is LNHDA, CDR2 SQIVND (reference sequence). The CDR3 region is CASKRTSGGPQETQYF. The CDR3 nucleotides read TGTGCCAGTAAAAGAACTAGCGGGGGGCCCCAAGAGACCCAGTACTTC.

The chain recombines TRBV14 with TRBJ1-3; D unresolved. The CDR3 contains 16 residues. Germline V gives CDR1 SGHDN, CDR2 FVKESK. V was trimmed by 0 bases and J by 1 base, leaving 10 bases between them. CDR3 region: CASSQDLPGSGNTIYF. The CDR3 coding sequence is TGTGCCAGCAGCCAAGATCTCCCGGGATCTGGAAACACCATATATTTT.

This chain links TRBV2 with TRBJ2-2; maybe TRBD2 (5 bases). The V and J ends lost 6 bases and 1 base respectively, with 15 bases between them. The CDR3 consists of 16 residues. The V gene's germline CDR1 is SNHLY and CDR2 FYNNEI. The CDR3 spells CASRERASRNTGELFF. The CDR3 coding sequence is TGTGCCAGCAGGGAGAGGGCTAGCAGGAACACCGGGGAGCTGTTTTTT.

The chain uses TRBV27 and TRBJ2-5; 9 nucleotides align to TRBD1. The CDR3 totals 15 residues. Trimming removed 5 bases from V and 5 bases from J; junction bases left unmatched: 9. The germline V gene encodes CDR1 MNHEY and CDR2 SMNVEV (reference sequence). The CDR3 region is CASSPRTGVGETQYF. The CDR3 coding sequence is TGTGCCAGCAGTCCACGGACAGGGGTTGGGGAGACCCAGTACTTC.

V gene TRBV4-1 combines with J gene TRBJ2-7, with TRBD1 matching over 7 bases. Germline V gene sequence: CDR1 MGHRA, CDR2 YSYEKL. The CDR3 is 15 residues long. Germline trimming cut 0 bases from V and 4 bases from J; bases unmatched to any gene: 6. CDR3 loop: CASSQEGTVSYEQYF. In nucleotides, the CDR3 is TGCGCCAGCAGCCAAGAAGGGACAGTCTCTTACGAGCAGTACTTC.

This sequence joins TRBV15 and TRBJ2-5; TRBD2 matches at 9 bases. CDR3 length equals 15 residues. The V and J ends lost 3 bases and 5 bases, in that order; junction bases with no gene match: 7. Per germline, CDR1 LNHNV and CDR2 YYDKDF (reference sequence). The CDR3 sequence: CATSRDPTSGETQYF. The DNA for the CDR3 is TGTGCCACCAGCAGGGATCCCACTAGCGGGGAGACCCAGTACTTC. Using reference TRBV15 and TRBJ2-5 for the parts outside the CDR3, the full variable domain is DAMVIQNPRYQVTQFGKPVTLSCSQTLNHNVMYWYQQKSSQAPKLLFHYYDKDFNNEADTPDNFQSRRPNTSFCFLDIRSPGLGDTAMYLCATSRDPTSGETQYFGPGTRLLVL.

The chain has TRBV11-2 and TRBJ2-5; 11 bases match TRBD2. CDR3 length equals 15 residues. Germline-derived CDR1 and CDR2 are SGHAT and FQNNGV. The ends lost 5 bases at V and 0 bases at J; junction bases unmatched: 2. The CDR3 spells CASSQGLADQETQYF. The DNA of the CDR3 is TGTGCCAGCAGCCAGGGACTAGCGGACCAAGAGACCCAGTACTTC.

The rearrangement links TRBV19 to TRBJ1-1; D not certain. The ends were cut back, 3 bases at V and 0 bases at J, with 20 bases in the middle. This CDR3 has 18 amino acids. Per the germline V gene, CDR1 is LNHDA and CDR2 is SQIVND (reference sequence). Here the CDR3 DNA reads TGTGCCAGTAGTATCGCATCGGAGGGTGATATCATGAACACTGAAGCTTTCTTT. Its translation: CASSIASEGDIMNTEAFF.

This chain links TRBV7-3 with TRBJ2-2; a weak D match, TRBD2 (6 bases). From germline, CDR1 is SGHTA and CDR2 FQGTGA. V was shortened by 3 bases and J by 3 bases, with 8 bases between the two germline ends. The CDR3 length is 14 residues. For the CDR3, the DNA is TGTGCCAGCAGCTTTAGCGGCGACACCGGGGAGCTGTTTTTT. It is translated as CASSFSGDTGELFF.

The J gene is TRBJ2-7, the V gene TRBV6-2 or TRBV6-3, with D perhaps matching TRBD2 (6 bases). This CDR3 comprises 12 residues. Germline assignment: CDR1 MNHEY and CDR2 SVGEGT. V shed 2 bases and J shed 9 bases, with 11 bases lying between them. CDR3 bases: TGTGCCAGCAGTTACGATGCCGGGGGGCAGTACTTC. It codes for CASSYDAGGQYF.

The CDR3 DNA is TGTGCCACCAGCAGCTCAGGGGGCGAAGAAAAACTGTTTTTT. Translating gives CATSSSGGEEKLFF. The rearrangement uses TRBV15 and TRBJ1-4; 8 positions agree with TRBD1. This CDR3 contains 14 residues. V was clipped by 3 bases and J by 8 bases; unmatched bases: 5. Germline-derived CDR1 and CDR2 are LNHNV and YYDKDF (reference sequence). The variable domain in full, with the rest retrieved from reference TRBV15 and TRBJ1-4, is DAMVIQNPRYQVTQFGKPVTLSCSQTLNHNVMYWYQQKSSQAPKLLFHYYDKDFNNEADTPDNFQSRRPNTSFCFLDIRSPGLGDTAMYLCATSSSGGEEKLFFGSGTQLSVL.

This rearrangement joins TRBV4-1 to TRBJ2-2; 8 nucleotides match TRBD1. Germline CDR1 reads MGHRA; CDR2 reads YSYEKL. The junction had 17 bases not matched to a gene; V was cut back by 4 bases and J by 7 bases. This CDR3 spans 18 amino acids. The CDR3 coding sequence is TGCGCCAGCAGCCTTCAGGGGGCCAGGGGAGGACGCAGCGGGGAGCTGTTTTTT. It encodes CASSLQGARGGRSGELFF.